Presented here are 5 T cell receptor beta chains from one specimen sequenced in a study of OX40 agonist ivuxolimab in advanced cancers. TCRdb's copy holds only in-frame clones and misses some; the assay was immunoSEQ multiplex PCR. The sample holds some 74,000 clones, around 85% seen once. Specimen: CD4+ or CD8+ T cells sorted from blood, collected in a trial of the OX40 agonist ivuxolimab. The receptors were sampled from an adult with an advanced solid tumor such as melanoma, head and neck, liver or kidney cancer.

The chain combines TRBV11-2 with TRBJ2-7; perhaps TRBD2 as D (5 bases). Germline V lookup: CDR1 SGHAT, CDR2 FQNNGV. Trimming pared 1 base from V and 6 bases from J, leaving 10 bases between. This CDR3 is 13 amino acids long. CDR3 DNA sequence: TGTGCCAGCAGCTTAGGTGCGGGTTTCGAGCAGTACTTC. Its protein is CASSLGAGFEQYF.

This clone was detected only a few times. The chain employs TRBV6-5 and TRBJ2-7; TRBD1 is a possible D gene (5 bases). The CDR3 contains 14 residues. CDR1 is MNHEY and CDR2 is SVGAGI in the germline V gene. V gave up 2 bases and J gave up 5 bases, with 13 bases separating them. In DNA form, the CDR3 reads TGTGCCAGCAGTTACCCTACCAGGGCCAACGAGCAGTACTTC. It yields the protein CASSYPTRANEQYF.

V is TRBV27 and J is TRBJ2-1; TRBD2 is a possible D gene (5 bases). Germline V gives CDR1 MNHEY, CDR2 SMNVEV (reference sequence). The V and J ends lost 8 bases and 6 bases respectively, with 11 bases between them. This CDR3 region has 12 residues. The CDR3 is CASRGLINEQFF. CDR3 in DNA: TGTGCCAGCCGAGGACTGATCAATGAGCAGTTCTTC.

The chain combines TRBV13 with TRBJ2-5; D is ambiguous. The CDR3 length is 15 residues. Germline loops: CDR1 PRHDT, CDR2 FYEKMQ (reference sequence). Trimming pared 2 bases from V and 7 bases from J, leaving 17 bases between. In nucleotides, the CDR3 is TGTGCCAGCAGCTTATTCACCTCCCTCGGCGGGACCCAGTACTTC. It translates to CASSLFTSLGGTQYF.

This clone showed up just a few times. The rearrangement links TRBV4-2 to TRBJ2-7; D assignment may be TRBD1 or TRBD2 (5 bases each). The CDR3 contains 16 residues. V was shortened by 0 bases and J by 3 bases, with 15 bases between the two germline ends. In germline, CDR1 is LGHNA, CDR2 YNFKEQ. CDR3 loop: CASSQEVGTTNYEQYF. CDR3 DNA: TGTGCCAGCAGCCAAGAGGTGGGGACGACCAACTACGAGCAGTACTTC.